Shown below are 10 T cell receptor beta chains from a single sample sequenced in a study of CD8+ T cells in alopecia areata. Treatment: oral pan-JAK inhibitor, 5-10 mg twice daily. RNA was extracted and reverse transcribed into cDNA as the sequencing template. TCRdb's copy holds only in-frame clones and misses some; the assay was immunoSEQ multiplex PCR. The sample lists 250,000 to 300,000 clones, about 62% occurring once. The specimen comprised CD4+ T cells sorted from blood, sampled at week 24, from a patient treated with tofacitinib. The source of these receptors is a human donor with alopecia areata.

This clone has more than one count but fewer than ten. CDR3 loop: CSVERQQPYAEAFF. The CDR3 DNA reads as TGCAGCGTTGAGCGACAGCAACCTTACGCTGAAGCTTTCTTT. The gene calls are TRBV29-1 and TRBJ1-1; D possibly corresponds to TRBD1 (5 bases). Deletions cut 3 bases from V and 6 bases from J, with 17 bases between. The CDR3 contains 14 residues. Germline-derived CDR1 and CDR2 are SQVTM and ANQGSEA.

Only one count was recorded for this clone. The chain is built from TRBV5-6 and TRBJ1-2; TRBD1 aligns across 9 bases. V was pared by 3 bases and J by 8 bases, with 5 bases of the junction left unmatched. This CDR3 spans 13 amino acids. Germline CDR1 and CDR2: SGHDT and YYEEEE. CDR3 region: CASSSLTGGGYTF. The CDR3 bases are TGTGCCAGCAGCTCTCTGACAGGGGGAGGCTACACCTTC.

There are a few counts of this clone. The chain is built from TRBV25-1 and TRBJ1-5; D not certain. The CDR3 consists of 15 residues. CDR1 MGHDK and CDR2 SYGVNS come from the germline V gene. With 4 bases removed from V and 3 bases from J, the gap between germline ends came to 13 bases. The CDR3 DNA sequence: TGTGCCAGCAGTGGAGGGCTTGGGAACAATCAGCCCCAGCATTTT. This sequence encodes CASSGGLGNNQPQHF.

As DNA, the CDR3 is TGCGCCAGCAGCGTACAGGGGGCCCCGAACACCGGGGAGCTGTTTTTT. Encoded protein: CASSVQGAPNTGELFF. This chain links TRBV5-1 with TRBJ2-2, with TRBD1 matching 9 bases. V gave up 4 bases and J gave up 0 bases; unmatched junction bases: 4. From germline, CDR1 is SGHRS and CDR2 YFSETQ. The CDR3 contains 16 residues.

This clone turned up a few times. The chain couples TRBV11-2 to TRBJ2-2; 7 bases agree with TRBD1. The CDR3 totals 15 residues. J gave up 4 bases and V 6 bases, and 8 bases lay outside the gene matches. Germline V gene data show CDR1 as SGHAT and CDR2 as FQNNGV. CDR3 sequence (DNA): TGTGCCAGCAGGTTCCCGGGACAGAGCACCGGGGAGCTGTTTTTT. Its translation: CASRFPGQSTGELFF.

The table lists this clone with many counts. The chain is built from TRBV7-2 and TRBJ2-2; a possible D gene is TRBD1 (5 bases). V lost 5 bases to trimming and J lost 8 bases, with 9 bases between them. The CDR3 extends over 12 amino acids. Germline V gives CDR1 SGHTA, CDR2 FQGNSA. DNA for the CDR3: TGTGCCAGCAGCCCGTACAGGGGGGAGCTGTTTTTT. This translates into CASSPYRGELFF.

The J gene is TRBJ1-1, the V gene TRBV6-5; possibly TRBD1 for D (6 bases). This CDR3 has 14 residues. CDR1 is MNHEY, CDR2 SVGAGI, per germline. The germline V and J ends were trimmed by 6 bases and 2 bases, with 13 bases remaining between them. The CDR3 loop is CASSPGTFNTEAFF. In DNA, the CDR3 is TGTGCCAGCAGCCCCGGGACATTTAACACTGAAGCTTTCTTT.

CDR3 loop: CSVVGTGGYEQYF. The CDR3 DNA sequence: TGCAGCGTTGTTGGGACAGGGGGCTACGAGCAGTACTTC. The chain recombines TRBV29-1 with TRBJ2-7; 11 bases fit TRBD1. There are 13 residues in the CDR3. V gave up 4 bases and J gave up 3 bases; unmatched junction bases: 2. The germline gives CDR1 SQVTM, CDR2 ANQGSEA.

This clone was counted only a few times. V usage is TRBV10-3 and J usage is TRBJ2-2; 10 nucleotides line up with TRBD1. V lost 4 bases and J lost 4; bases outside the gene matches: 3. Germline V gene data show CDR1 as ENHRY and CDR2 as SYGVKD. The CDR3 contains 15 residues. In DNA, the CDR3 is TGTGCCATCAGTGGCGGACAGGGGGGCACCGGGGAGCTGTTTTTT. Protein: CAISGGQGGTGELFF.

The CDR3 loop reads CASSLSGTTGNQPQHF. CDR3 DNA: TGTGCCAGCAGTTTATCTGGGACAACAGGCAATCAGCCCCAGCATTTT. The genes are TRBV27 and TRBJ1-5, with D maybe TRBD1 (6 bases). Trimming shortened V by 0 bases and J by 2 bases, and 11 bases separated the two germline ends. Germline V gives CDR1 MNHEY, CDR2 SMNVEV (reference sequence). The CDR3 is 16 residues long.